These T cell receptor beta chains were read from a single sample in a study of radiotherapy plus CTLA-4 blockade in lung cancer. Measured with immunoSEQ multiplex PCR; TCRdb has only the in-frame clones, and not every one. The table includes some 70,000 clones, around 81% detected once. Material: peripheral blood, obtained from a patient treated with radiotherapy plus ipilimumab. These receptors originate from a human donor with non-small cell lung cancer who had a partial response to radiotherapy plus ipilimumab. Both conserved end residues are part of each CDR3. A D gene is named only where the DNA matches it firmly. Clone size is not always given. Where it is, it says once, few, many or a class for expanded clones.

J | size | V | D | DNA | CDR3
TRBJ2-1 | - | TRBV2 | - | TGTGCCAGCAGTGAGGAGTTCAACAATGAGCAGTTCTTC | CASSEEFNNEQFF
TRBJ2-5 | - | TRBV2 | TRBD2 | TGTGCCAGCTCGGCAGTAGCGGGAGGGCAAGAGACCCAGTACTTC | CASSAVAGGQETQYF
TRBJ1-5 | - | TRBV18 | - | TGTGCCAGCTCACCAGGGGGAGGTCAGCCCCAGCATTTT | CASSPGGGQPQHF
TRBJ2-2 | few | TRBV28 | TRBD2 | TGTGCCAGCAGTTTTCCCCACGGGACTAGCAGAACCGGGGAGCTGTTTTTT | CASSFPHGTSRTGELFF
TRBJ2-2 | - | TRBV7-3 | TRBD2 | TGTGCCAGCAGCCCCCGAGGGGCGGGAGTAGCCGGGGAGCTGTTTTTT | CASSPRGAGVAGELFF
TRBJ2-1 | - | TRBV5-1 | TRBD2 | TGCGCCAGCAGCTTCAGCGGGGGAGCCTACAATGAGCAGTTCTTC | CASSFSGGAYNEQFF
TRBJ2-7 | - | TRBV29-1 | - | TGCAGCGTTGAAGAGAGGAATCGACCCTACGAGCAGTACTTC | CSVEERNRPYEQYF
TRBJ1-5 | - | TRBV18 | TRBD1 | TGTGCCAGCTCCTACCGAGACAGGGGTTCGGGGCAGCCCCAGCATTTT | CASSYRDRGSGQPQHF
TRBJ2-7 | few | TRBV28 | - | TGTGCCAGCAGAATAACACCAGGGCACGAGCAGTACTTC | CASRITPGHEQYF
TRBJ1-1 | - | TRBV6-1 | - | TGTGCCAGCAGTGAAGGAGTGAACACTGAAGCTTTCTTT | CASSEGVNTEAFF
TRBJ2-1 | - | TRBV7-3 | - | TGTGCCAGCAGCTTTCCCGGGACTCCGGAACAGCAGTTCTTC | CASSFPGTPEQQFF
TRBJ2-6 | - | TRBV5-1 | - | TGCGCCAGCAGCTTGGGTAGAACAGGGTCCTCTGGGGCCAACGTCCTGACTTTC | CASSLGRTGSSGANVLTF
TRBJ2-7 | - | TRBV18 | TRBD1 | TGTGCCAGCTCACCCCAGGCGGGACAGGGGGCGATTTACGAGCAGTACTTC | CASSPQAGQGAIYEQYF
TRBJ2-2 | - | TRBV15 | TRBD2 | TGTGCCACCAGCCCCCTTGCGGGAGGACCCACCGGGGAGCTGTTTTTT | CATSPLAGGPTGELFF
TRBJ2-3 | - | TRBV27 | TRBD2 | TGTGCCAGCAGTTTATCGGTCATGGCTAGCGGGGCAGATACGCAGTATTTT | CASSLSVMASGADTQYF
TRBJ1-3 | - | TRBV9 | TRBD1 | TGTGCCAGCAGTAAGGGACAGGGGTCAGGAAACACCATATATTTT | CASSKGQGSGNTIYF
TRBJ2-7 | once | TRBV5-4 | TRBD1 | TGTGCCAGCAGCTTGGAACAGGGGGCGACCTACGAGCAGTACTTC | CASSLEQGATYEQYF
TRBJ1-4 | - | TRBV7-2 | - | TGTGCCAGCAGCTTTGGCCCAAATGAAAAACTGTTTTTT | CASSFGPNEKLFF
TRBJ2-5 | - | TRBV2 | - | TGTGCCAGCAGTGAAGCTACAGGAGGGGAGACCCAGTACTTC | CASSEATGGETQYF
TRBJ2-7 | once | TRBV7-3 | - | TGTGCCAGCAGCTTAACGGCCGGACTGCAGTACGAGCAGTACTTC | CASSLTAGLQYEQYF
TRBJ2-5 | - | TRBV6-5 | TRBD1 | TGTGCCAGCAGACCTACAGGGGAAGAGACCCAGTACTTC | CASRPTGEETQYF